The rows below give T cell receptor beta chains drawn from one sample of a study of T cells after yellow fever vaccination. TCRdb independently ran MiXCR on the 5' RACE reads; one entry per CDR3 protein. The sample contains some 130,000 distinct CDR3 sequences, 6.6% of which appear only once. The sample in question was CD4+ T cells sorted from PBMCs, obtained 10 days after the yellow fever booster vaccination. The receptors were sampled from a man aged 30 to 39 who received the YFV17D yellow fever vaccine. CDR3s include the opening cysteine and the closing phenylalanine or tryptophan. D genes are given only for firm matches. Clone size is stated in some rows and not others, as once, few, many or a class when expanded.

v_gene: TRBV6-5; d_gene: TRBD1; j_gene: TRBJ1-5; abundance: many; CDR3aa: CASANRRDRGSNQPQHF; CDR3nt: TGTGCCAGCGCAAACCGTCGAGACAGGGGGAGCAATCAGCCCCAGCATTTT
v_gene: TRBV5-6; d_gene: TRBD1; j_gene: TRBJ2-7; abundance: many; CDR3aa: CASSSTKAGTGTYEQYF; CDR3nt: TGTGCCAGCAGCTCCACGAAGGCCGGGACAGGGACTTACGAGCAGTACTTC
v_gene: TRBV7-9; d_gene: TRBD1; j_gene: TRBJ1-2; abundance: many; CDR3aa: CASSSRQGNYGYTF; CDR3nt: TGTGCCAGCAGCTCTCGACAGGGAAACTATGGCTACACCTTC
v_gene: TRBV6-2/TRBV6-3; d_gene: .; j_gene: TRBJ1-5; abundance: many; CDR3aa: CASSWGAGSNQPQHF; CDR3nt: TGTGCCAGCAGTTGGGGGGCCGGAAGCAATCAGCCCCAGCATTTT
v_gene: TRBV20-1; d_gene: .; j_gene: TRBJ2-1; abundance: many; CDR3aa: CSARVKGTYNEQFF; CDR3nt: TGCAGTGCTAGAGTCAAAGGCACCTACAATGAGCAGTTCTTC
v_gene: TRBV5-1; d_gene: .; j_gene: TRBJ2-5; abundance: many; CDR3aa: CASSLAGANFYF; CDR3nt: TGCGCCAGCAGCTTGGCGGGAGCAAACTTTTACTTC
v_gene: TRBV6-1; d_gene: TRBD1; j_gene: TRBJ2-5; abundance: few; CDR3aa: CASSENRGRQETQYF; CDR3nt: TGTGCCAGCAGTGAAAACAGGGGACGCCAAGAGACCCAGTACTTC
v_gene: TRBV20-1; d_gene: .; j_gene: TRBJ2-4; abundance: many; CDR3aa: CSAATIGSGKNIQYF; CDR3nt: TGCAGTGCGGCCACCATAGGATCTGGCAAAAACATTCAGTACTTC
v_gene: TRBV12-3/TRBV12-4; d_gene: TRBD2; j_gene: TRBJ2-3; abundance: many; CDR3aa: CASSQVGGLAGGYTQYF; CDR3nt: TGTGCCAGCAGTCAGGTTGGAGGACTAGCGGGAGGATATACGCAGTATTTT
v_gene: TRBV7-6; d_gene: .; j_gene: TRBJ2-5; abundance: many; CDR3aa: CASSLAIIETQYF; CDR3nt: TGTGCCAGCAGCTTAGCGATAATCGAGACCCAGTACTTC
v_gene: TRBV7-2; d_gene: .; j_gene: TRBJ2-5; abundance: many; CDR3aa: CASSLIGSSRETQYF; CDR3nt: TGTGCCAGCAGCCTCATTGGGTCTTCCAGAGAGACCCAGTACTTC
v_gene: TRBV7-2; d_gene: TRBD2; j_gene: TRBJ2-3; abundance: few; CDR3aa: CASRSTSGRATDTQYF; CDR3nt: TGTGCCAGCAGGTCCACTAGCGGGAGGGCCACAGATACGCAGTATTTT
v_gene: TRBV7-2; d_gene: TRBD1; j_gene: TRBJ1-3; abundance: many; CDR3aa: CASSLQGALKNTIYF; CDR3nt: TGTGCCAGCAGCTTACAGGGGGCGCTTAAAAACACCATATATTTT
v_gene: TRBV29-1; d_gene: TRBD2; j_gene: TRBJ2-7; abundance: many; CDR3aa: CSGTSGTYEQYF; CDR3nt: TGCAGCGGGACTAGCGGAACCTACGAGCAGTACTTC
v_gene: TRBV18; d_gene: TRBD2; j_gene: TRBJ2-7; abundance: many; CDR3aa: CASSPPAGVGEQYF; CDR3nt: TGTGCCAGCTCACCACCAGCGGGAGTTGGTGAGCAGTACTTC
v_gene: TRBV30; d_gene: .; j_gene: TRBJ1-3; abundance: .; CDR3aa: CARNNGFSGNTIYF; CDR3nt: TGTGCCCGCAATAACGGCTTTTCTGGAAACACCATATATTTT
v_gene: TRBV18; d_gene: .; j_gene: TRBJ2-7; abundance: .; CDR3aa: CASSPVAGDAYEQYF; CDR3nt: TGTGCCAGCTCACCAGTCGCAGGGGATGCGTACGAGCAGTACTTC
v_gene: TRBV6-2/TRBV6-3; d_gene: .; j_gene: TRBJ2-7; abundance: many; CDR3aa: CASSYEQDHSPRQYF; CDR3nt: TGTGCCAGCAGTTACGAGCAGGACCATTCCCCGCGGCAGTACTTC
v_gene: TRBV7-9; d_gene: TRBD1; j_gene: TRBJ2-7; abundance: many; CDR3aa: CASSLGGQGPTYEQYF; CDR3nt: TGTGCCAGCAGCTTAGGCGGACAGGGACCAACCTACGAGCAGTACTTC
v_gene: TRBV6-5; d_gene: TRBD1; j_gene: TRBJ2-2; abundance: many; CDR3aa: CASIPIGTGRGNTGELFF; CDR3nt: TGTGCCAGCATCCCAATCGGGACAGGGAGGGGGAACACCGGGGAGCTGTTTTTT
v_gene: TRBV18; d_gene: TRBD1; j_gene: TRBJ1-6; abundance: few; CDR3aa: CASSPGTGQNSPLHF; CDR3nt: TGTGCCAGCTCACCTGGGACAGGGCAAAATTCACCCCTCCACTTT
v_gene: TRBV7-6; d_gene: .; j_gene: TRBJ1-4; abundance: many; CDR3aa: CASSLRSADRYEKLFF; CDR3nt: TGTGCCAGCAGCTTAAGGTCCGCGGACCGATATGAAAAACTGTTTTTT
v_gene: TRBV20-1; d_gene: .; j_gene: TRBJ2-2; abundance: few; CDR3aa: CSARDRGQASTGELFF; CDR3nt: TGCAGTGCTAGAGATAGAGGGCAAGCATCCACCGGGGAGCTGTTTTTT
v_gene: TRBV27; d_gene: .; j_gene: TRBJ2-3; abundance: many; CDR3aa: CASSRRPSGTDTQYF; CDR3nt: TGTGCCAGCAGTCGACGCCCTTCGGGCACAGATACGCAGTATTTT
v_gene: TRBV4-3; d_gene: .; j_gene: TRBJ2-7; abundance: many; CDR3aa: CASSQQRTDPYEQYF; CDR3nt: TGCGCCAGCAGCCAACAAAGGACAGATCCCTACGAGCAGTACTTC
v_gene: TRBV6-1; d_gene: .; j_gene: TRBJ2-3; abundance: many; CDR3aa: CASSPRTVTDTQYF; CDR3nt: TGTGCCAGCAGTCCTCGGACAGTCACAGATACGCAGTATTTT
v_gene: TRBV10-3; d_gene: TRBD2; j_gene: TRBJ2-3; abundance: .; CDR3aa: CAITEQAGGPQYF; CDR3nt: TGTGCCATCACTGAACAAGCGGGAGGTCCGCAGTATTTT
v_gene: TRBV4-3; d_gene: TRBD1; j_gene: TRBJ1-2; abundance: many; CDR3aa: CASSQDLQGALGYTF; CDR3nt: TGCGCCAGCAGCCAAGACCTACAGGGGGCCCTCGGCTACACCTTC
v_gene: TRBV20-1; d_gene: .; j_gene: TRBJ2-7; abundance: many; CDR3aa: CSAQRRRDEQYF; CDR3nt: TGCAGTGCTCAAAGACGAAGGGACGAGCAGTACTTC